This entry lists 27 T cell receptor beta chains sequenced from one sample in a study of CD8 T cells in ankylosing spondylitis. TCRdb reanalysed the 5' RACE reads using MiXCR and keeps one entry per CDR3 protein. This sample carries 300,000 to 400,000 distinct CDR3 sequences, 11% of them seen once, and the ten largest clones take about a tenth. Sequencing was done on a sample of blood, either unsorted or a sorted T cell fraction (not recorded which). These receptors were obtained from a female donor with ankylosing spondylitis or in good health (not recorded which).

This clonotype was recorded only once. The chain links TRBV9 to TRBJ2-3, with D possibly being TRBD1 (6 bases). The CDR3 runs 15 residues. The V end was cut by 3 bases, the J end by 6 bases, with 17 bases between. Germline V CDR1 and CDR2: SGDLS, YYNGEE. The CDR3 loop is CASSAAERGSDTQYF. The CDR3 DNA reads TGTGCCAGCAGCGCCGCTGAGAGGGGGTCGGATACGCAGTATTTT.

This clonotype was picked up many times. The chain employs TRBV4-3 and TRBJ2-7, with TRBD2 matching 8 bases. V shed 2 bases, J shed 5 bases, and the junction held 14 bases outside the gene matches. There are 17 residues in the CDR3. Germline V CDR1 and CDR2: LGHNA, YSLEER. Here the CDR3 DNA reads TGCGCCAGCAGCCAAACACACGTCGGGACTAGTCACCACGAGCAGTACTTC. Residues: CASSQTHVGTSHHEQYF.

This clonotype has at least ten counts. The chain employs TRBV3-1 and TRBJ2-1; D ambiguous. V was clipped by 2 bases and J by 8 bases, with 13 bases between them. Germline CDR1 reads LGHDT; CDR2 reads YNNKEL (reference sequence). CDR3 length: 14 amino acids. CDR3 DNA: TGTGCCAGCAGCCAAACATCTACCCGGGATGAGCAGTTCTTC. Its translation: CASSQTSTRDEQFF.

This clonotype was seen repeatedly, ten times or more. The chain recombines TRBV5-6 with TRBJ2-1; D is possibly TRBD2 (6 bases). The V and J ends lost 1 base and 7 bases respectively, with 9 bases between them. Germline V gives CDR1 SGHDT, CDR2 YYEEEE. CDR3 length: 13 residues. CDR3 nucleotides: TGTGCCAGCAGCTTGATCGGGACTAATGAGCAGTTCTTC. Encoded protein: CASSLIGTNEQFF.

Note on this clonotype: A much larger clone lies one base from this, so it may be a read error. The chain recombines TRBV5-1 with TRBJ2-2, with 12 bases fitting TRBD1. CDR3 size: 15 residues. With V trimmed by 4 bases and J by 7 bases, 5 bases remained unmatched. Germline CDR1 reads SGHRS; CDR2 reads YFSETQ. CDR3 sequence (DNA): TGCGCCAGCAGCCCCGGGACAGGGGGCTTCGGGGAGCTGTTTTTT. This sequence encodes CASSPGTGGFGELFF.

This clonotype has a handful of counts. The chain links TRBV7-6 to TRBJ2-2; the match to TRBD1 covers 7 bases. Germline assignment: CDR1 SGHVS and CDR2 FNYEAQ. The J segment lost 1 base and the V segment lost 5 bases, leaving 13 bases of the junction unmatched. There are 18 residues in the CDR3. This chain's CDR3 is CASSRSSRQGLNTGELFF. CDR3 DNA sequence: TGTGCCAGCAGCCGGAGCTCCCGACAGGGTTTGAACACCGGGGAGCTGTTTTTT. Combining the CDR3 with reference TRBV7-6 and TRBJ2-2 gives the whole variable domain GAGVSQSPRYKVTKRGQDVALRCDPISGHVSLYWYRQALGQGPEFLTYFNYEAQQDKSGLPNDRFSAERPEGSISTLTIQRTEQRDSAMYRCASSRSSRQGLNTGELFFGEGSRLTVL.

This clonotype appeared many times. The chain employs TRBV20-1 and TRBJ1-5; D might be TRBD1 (5 bases). The CDR3 is 15 amino acids. Germline loops: CDR1 DFQATT, CDR2 SNEGSKA (reference sequence). Trimming removed 6 bases from V and 5 bases from J, with 20 bases in between. CDR3 DNA: TGCAGTGCCGCACCGAAACAGGTTCAGTATCAGCCCCAGCATTTT. This sequence encodes CSAAPKQVQYQPQHF.

This clonotype has a count of ten or more. The gene calls are TRBV16 and TRBJ1-1; D is possibly TRBD1 (5 bases). The V end lost 4 bases, the J end lost 3 bases, and 12 bases lay between the germline ends. Germline loops: CDR1 KGHSY, CDR2 FQNENV. The CDR3 totals 14 residues. The CDR3 loop reads CASSPMGGYTEAFF. CDR3 nucleotide sequence: TGTGCCAGCAGCCCGATGGGGGGGTACACTGAAGCTTTCTTT.

V usage is TRBV20-1 and J usage is TRBJ2-1; the D gene could be TRBD1 or TRBD2 (5 bases each). Germline CDR1 DFQATT, CDR2 SNEGSKA (reference sequence). The CDR3 consists of 15 residues. V dropped 5 bases and J dropped 0 bases, with 14 bases sitting between them. CDR3 region: CSALTGRSSYNEQFF. CDR3 sequence (DNA): TGCAGTGCTCTTACGGGACGGAGCTCCTACAATGAGCAGTTCTTC.

The V and J genes are TRBV10-3 and TRBJ2-7, with D perhaps TRBD1 (6 bases). Trimming removed 11 bases at V and 1 base at J, with 12 bases between. The CDR3 is made up of 12 amino acids. CDR1 is ENHRY and CDR2 is SYGVKD in the germline V gene. Here the CDR3 reads CAVRQVSYEQYF. CDR3 nucleotides: TGTGCCGTACGACAGGTTTCCTACGAGCAGTACTTC.

At least ten counts were recorded for this clonotype. This sequence joins TRBV7-2 and TRBJ1-1; no clear D. This CDR3 contains 12 residues. The germline V and J ends were trimmed by 7 bases and 0 bases, with 6 bases remaining between them. Germline V gives CDR1 SGHTA, CDR2 FQGNSA. CDR3 sequence reads: CASNLMNTEAFF. In DNA, the CDR3 is TGTGCCAGCAACCTTATGAACACTGAAGCTTTCTTT.

This clonotype was detected many times. This chain uses TRBV12-3 or TRBV12-4 with TRBJ2-7, with D uncertain. The CDR3 extends over 14 amino acids. V was trimmed by 5 bases and J by 0 bases, leaving 11 bases between them. The CDR3 spells CASSPLLSSYEQYF. Here the CDR3 DNA reads TGTGCCAGCAGTCCACTCTTGAGCTCCTACGAGCAGTACTTC.

The chain joins TRBV15 to TRBJ2-2; TRBD1 agrees at 7 bases. The length of the CDR3 is 16 residues. Germline CDR1 LNHNV, CDR2 YYDKDF (reference sequence). J lost 1 base, V lost 3 bases, and 5 bases had no gene match. The CDR3 region is CATSRYRGQNTGELFF. As DNA, the CDR3 is TGTGCCACCAGCAGGTACAGGGGCCAGAACACCGGGGAGCTGTTTTTT.

This clonotype was seen ten or more times. This chain joins TRBV7-6 and TRBJ2-1; D is uncertain. The ends were cut back, 1 base at V and 0 bases at J, with 10 bases in the middle. CDR1 is SGHVS and CDR2 is FNYEAQ in the germline V gene. The CDR3 contains 16 residues. DNA of the CDR3: TGTGCCAGCAGCTTAGGCCCGGCTAGCTCCTACAATGAGCAGTTCTTC. It translates to CASSLGPASSYNEQFF.

This clonotype was counted between two and nine times. The gene calls are TRBV19 and TRBJ1-5; no firm D call. V lost 1 base and J lost 2, with 12 bases in between. The CDR3 has 16 residues. The V gene's germline CDR1 is LNHDA and CDR2 SQIVND (reference sequence). CDR3 DNA sequence: TGTGCCAGTAGTATAGTGGGAATTAGGGGCAATCAGCCCCAGCATTTT. Translation gives CASSIVGIRGNQPQHF. Complete variable domain (other parts from reference TRBV19 and TRBJ1-5): DGGITQSPKYLFRKEGQNVTLSCEQNLNHDAMYWYRQDPGQGLRLIYYSQIVNDFQKGDIAEGYSVSREKKESFPLTVTSAQKNPTAFYLCASSIVGIRGNQPQHFGDGTRLSIL.

The J gene is TRBJ1-2, the V gene TRBV18; a weak D match, TRBD1 (6 bases). Germline values: CDR1 KGHSH, CDR2 LQKENI. CDR3 length: 17 amino acids. V was shortened by 2 bases and J by 4 bases, with 20 bases between the two germline ends. This CDR3 reads CASSPGLQGTTGYGYTF. As DNA, the CDR3 is TGTGCCAGCTCACCAGGATTGCAGGGGACCACTGGCTATGGCTACACCTTC.

This clonotype was seen a handful of times. The V call is TRBV7-2, the J call TRBJ2-2; 12 nucleotides match TRBD2. Germline CDR1 and CDR2: SGHTA and FQGNSA. This CDR3 region has 17 residues. J was trimmed by 8 bases and V by 1 base; bases with no gene match: 8. The CDR3: CASSLVASGRVSGELFF. The CDR3, as DNA: TGTGCCAGCAGCTTAGTGGCTAGCGGGAGGGTTTCGGGGGAGCTGTTTTTT.

This clonotype was counted many times. The rearrangement uses TRBV5-1 and TRBJ2-1, with D uncertain. CDR3 length equals 12 residues. V lost 4 bases and J 0 bases, leaving 2 bases between the germline ends. Germline CDR1 is SGHRS and CDR2 is YFSETQ. The CDR3 nucleotides are TGCGCCAGCAGCCTCTCCTACAATGAGCAGTTCTTC. Protein sequence: CASSLSYNEQFF. Looking up the rest from reference TRBV5-1 and TRBJ2-1 gives the full variable domain: KAGVTQTPRYLIKTRGQQVTLSCSPISGHRSVSWYQQTPGQGLQFLFEYFSETQRNKGNFPGRFSGRQFSNSRSEMNVSTLELGDSALYLCASSLSYNEQFFGPGTRLTVL.

V gene TRBV11-2 combines with J gene TRBJ2-1; tentatively, D is TRBD2 (5 bases). The CDR3 sequence is 17 residues long. The V gene's germline CDR1 is SGHAT and CDR2 FQNNGV. V lost 1 base to trimming and J lost 9 bases, with 22 bases between them. CDR3 protein: CASSLVSWGVPLGEQFF. The CDR3 DNA reads TGTGCCAGCAGCTTAGTCTCCTGGGGAGTCCCCCTAGGTGAGCAGTTCTTC.

A few counts support this clonotype. This chain's CDR3 is CASSTGASQTGELFF. The DNA for the CDR3 is TGCGCCAGCTCCACGGGGGCTAGTCAGACCGGGGAGCTGTTTTTT. V is TRBV5-1 and J is TRBJ2-2; TRBD1 or TRBD2 may be the D gene (6 bases each). The CDR3 has 15 amino acids. The germline CDR1 and CDR2 sequences are SGHRS and YFSETQ. V lost 7 bases and J lost 5, with 18 bases in between.

This clonotype was seen a few times. The J gene is TRBJ2-7, the V gene TRBV10-3; TRBD1 matches 8 bases. Trimming removed 5 bases from V and 1 base from J; junction bases left unmatched: 7. Germline lookup yields CDR1 ENHRY and CDR2 SYGVKD. This CDR3 is built from 15 residues. The CDR3 nucleotides read TGTGCCATCAGTAAAGGACAGGGAAAATCCTACGAGCAGTACTTC. This translates into CAISKGQGKSYEQYF.

The rearrangement links TRBV7-3 to TRBJ2-6, with D possibly being TRBD1 (6 bases). The CDR3 consists of 18 residues. V was pared by 3 bases and J by 2 bases, with 17 bases between. The V gene's germline CDR1 is SGHTA and CDR2 FQGTGA. CDR3 protein: CASSFSTLTGTGANVLTF. DNA for the CDR3: TGTGCCAGCAGCTTCTCAACCCTAACAGGGACTGGGGCCAACGTCCTGACTTTC.

V and J are TRBV5-1 and TRBJ2-1, with 9 bases identical to TRBD1. This CDR3 is 18 amino acids long. Germline CDR1 SGHRS, CDR2 YFSETQ. V lost 3 bases, J lost 0 bases, and 10 bases stayed unmatched. The CDR3 region has the DNA TGCGCCAGCAGCTCCTACAAACCGGGACAGGGCTCCTACAATGAGCAGTTCTTC. The encoded protein is CASSSYKPGQGSYNEQFF.

In its sample, this clonotype was seen many times. The chain is built from TRBV20-1 and TRBJ2-7, with TRBD1 matching 9 bases. V shed 0 bases, J shed 2 bases, and the junction held 5 bases outside the gene matches. The CDR3 consists of 15 residues. From germline, CDR1 is DFQATT and CDR2 SNEGSKA (reference sequence). The CDR3 nucleotides are TGCAGTGCTAGAGACCGGGACAGGGCGACCTACGAGCAGTACTTC. It codes for CSARDRDRATYEQYF.

This clonotype has at least ten counts. The rearrangement uses TRBV5-1 and TRBJ2-3, with D perhaps matching TRBD2 (5 bases). The germline CDR1 and CDR2 sequences are SGHRS and YFSETQ. The CDR3 contains 14 residues. Trimming took off 5 bases at V and 1 base at J, with 11 bases between the two ends. DNA of the CDR3: TGCGCCAGCAGAGCTACTAGGGGCACAGATACGCAGTATTTT. It is translated as CASRATRGTDTQYF.

The sample holds many counts of this clonotype. The junction departs from the called germline gene at one end, perhaps through a read error. J is TRBJ2-7 and V is TRBV6-1, with 14 bases identical to TRBD2. CDR1 and CDR2 (germline): MNHNS, SASEGT. There are 14 residues in the CDR3. CDR3 in DNA: TGTGCCAGCCGACTAGCGGGAGGGATCTACCAGCAGTACTTC. Translation gives CASRLAGGIYQQYF.

The chain employs TRBV30 and TRBJ2-1; perhaps TRBD2 as D (5 bases). This CDR3 has 14 amino acids. The V and J ends lost 3 bases and 7 bases respectively, with 16 bases between them. The V gene's germline CDR1 is GTSNPN and CDR2 SVGIG (reference sequence). CDR3 DNA sequence: TGTGCCTGGAGCGCCGGGGTCCCGGGGAATGAGCAGTTCTTC. It encodes CAWSAGVPGNEQFF.